This T cell receptor (beta chain) was recovered during a study of shared clonotypes between healthy human individuals (TCRdb year 2020). At the level of the whole study: The cohort included three men and a couple of women between 18 and 49 years of age. For each donor, three plates each were used for CD4 naive and CD4 memory, two plates were used for CD8 naive, and one plate was used for CD8 memory. To estimate repertoire size and how much clonotype sharing occurs between individuals, the study deeply sequenced the blood TCR repertoires of several healthy adults. To increase sequencing depth and limit assay-specific biases, different laboratories used diverse techniques to prepare libraries and sequence TCR repertoires. Each donor's leukapheresis produced roughly between roughly 0.85 and 10 billion PBMCs.

Worth noting for this clone: Its antigen specificity is not known. Base qualities are not recorded, but no much larger clone differs from it by a single base.

V loses 0 bases of germline sequence and J loses 4 bases, and the interval between the two ends is 13 bases. The germline V gene supplies CDR1 SGHDN and CDR2 FVKESK. From the cysteine up to the phenylalanine, the CDR3 has a length of 15 residues. Just CDR3 DNA is preserved here, 45 bases in frame from base 1. Broad study findings and their caveats: Pairwise subsampling led to the expectation that sequencing depth would affect the degree of clonotype sharing among donors. The genetic and exposure-history diversity represented was limited by the small number of donors. Incomplete sequencing was indicated by rarefaction of sorted-subset datasets, despite the large sequencing depth. Sharing across a few donors was observed for roughly 5.4% of naive CD4, about 4% of naive CD8, about 2.3% of memory CD4, and about 0.4% of memory CD8 clonotypes. Larger estimated clonotype richness was generally found for naive subsets than for memory subsets. Sampling was restricted to blood, and TCR repertoires in tissues likely differ from the TCR repertoires found in blood. Higher generation probabilities were observed for clonotypes shared by all four sorted-subset donors than for non-shared clonotypes.

CD8 naive samples consisted of CD45RO-negative cells that were positively selected for CCR7, yielding a CD45RA+CCR7+ population without TemRA cells. Donors were healthy HIV-negative adults with no recently reported acute infections or vaccinations. Only Caucasian adults living in Nashville, Tennessee, USA were represented among the donors. After blood collection by leukapheresis, PBMCs were isolated using Ficoll-Histopaque density gradient centrifugation and then cryopreserved in the vapor phase of liquid nitrogen. Analytical flow cytometry was used to check the purity and quantity of each magnetically sorted T cell population. From each sorted fraction, genomic DNA was isolated and quantified by UV absorbance on a Nanodrop 2000c. Using the deep immunoSEQ assay, TCR CDR3 regions were amplified from genomic DNA by multiplex PCR. Extracted genomic DNA from each cell subset was distributed evenly across all wells of several immunoSEQ 96-well plates, and each plate was treated as a replicate. Each replicate PCR for sorted subsets received 200 ng genomic DNA, equal to about 30,000 T cell genomes. Purified libraries were quantified with a Qubit 3.0 fluorometer, sized on a Bioanalyzer 2100, and re-quantified with the KAPA Library Quantification kit. Each immunoSEQ 96-well plate was sequenced on its own single-read 150-cycle Illumina NextSeq 550 flow cell. From the authors' description of their analysis: The immunoSEQ output contained only junctional sequences without quality scores, so filtering could not match that applied to full-length reads. Sequences were annotated with PyIR, a Python wrapper for IgBLAST v1.9, using IMGT germline references to assign V/J genes and CDR3. Reads were filtered out if the reads had weak V/J assignments (E-value above 1e-6), no CDR3, stop codons, out-of-frame junctions, or ambiguous translated residues. A V3J clonotype was defined by an identical inferred V gene, J gene, and CDR3 amino acid sequence. To compute the percentage overlap between repertoires, the number of shared unique clonotypes was divided by the size of the smaller repertoire. Richness of each repertoire was evaluated using RTK rarefaction, the Chao1 estimator, and Recon v2.1 estimates of unobserved clonotypes. Generation probabilities were computed with OLGA for all TCRbeta clonotypes obtained by the gDNA method from several donors. Here the immuneACCESS table is served through TCRdb, limited to in-frame sequences with V and J called. Missing clones are a known gap in these copies; in checked studies unresolved V genes cover under half, and the rest lacks a known reason. V, J and clone size were drawn from that table, and D and trimming were deduced from the DNA. The sample table contains about 800,000 clones; only one count was recorded for around 96% of them. The leading ten clones occupy 0.2% to 0.25% of the sample.

The receptor's source is a man aged 25-45 years in good health. Sequences were obtained from naive CD8+ T cells sorted from blood. According to the study, the label for this sample's cell subset or site signals: CD45RA+CCR7+. The chain links TRBV14 with TRBJ2-7; matching of 6 bases hints at TRBD2 as the D gene. The CDR3 has the sequence CASSQEKWGLYEQYF. The nucleotides are TGTGCCAGCAGCCAAGAGAAGTGGGGACTTTACGAGCAGTACTTC. With the rest looked up from the reference TRBV14 and TRBJ2-7 genes rather than sequenced, the full variable domain is EAGVTQFPSHSVIEKGQTVTLRCDPISGHDNLYWYRRVMGKEIKFLLHFVKESKQDESGMPNNRFLAERTGGTYSTLKVQPAELEDSGVYFCASSQEKWGLYEQYFGPGTRLTVT.